This T cell receptor (beta chain) is from a study of cytomegalovirus exposure and HLA in healthy donors. This CDR3 contains 14 residues. Germline CDR1 and CDR2: MDHEN and SYDVKM. V lost 4 bases to trimming and J lost 5 bases; unmatched junction nucleotides: 6. The repertoire was sequenced with immunoSEQ multiplex PCR; TCRdb's copy has only in-frame clones and lacks some. The sample shows 90,000 to 130,000 clones, approximately 95% of them seen only once. The V and J genes are TRBV28 and TRBJ1-1; 8 nucleotides line up with TRBD1. Sequencing input: PBMCs. This clonotype was sampled from a woman younger than 30 in good health and CMV-seronegative. The CDR3 sequence is CASSSDRQGTEAFF. The DNA of the CDR3 is TGTGCCAGCAGTTCGGATCGACAGGGGACTGAAGCTTTCTTT.